The 30 T cell receptor beta chains given below trace back to one sample, sequenced in a study of T-cell reconstitution after alpha-beta-depleted transplantation in children. Unique molecular identifiers were used to barcode this TCRbeta library. TCRdb re-called the PCR reads with MiXCR, one entry per CDR3 protein. The repertoire holds about 420,000 distinct CDR3 sequences, with 15% to 20% as singletons. The material was PBMCs, mostly from graft donor cells, obtained 360 days after TCRalphabeta/CD19-depleted stem cell transplant. The receptors were sampled from a boy in the first two years of life who had a stem cell transplant for Wiskott-Aldrich syndrome, so the T cells may come from the graft donor.

The sample holds a few counts of this clonotype. The chain couples TRBV28 to TRBJ1-6, with unresolved D. Trimming took 3 bases from V and 9 from J, leaving 12 bases between them. The CDR3 length is 14 residues. Per germline, CDR1 MDHEN and CDR2 SYDVKM. CDR3 in DNA: TGTGCCAGCAGTTTTGGGGTCGTGGGTTCACCCCTCCACTTT. Translation gives CASSFGVVGSPLHF.

This rearrangement joins TRBV18 to TRBJ1-1, with D perhaps TRBD1 (5 bases). CDR1 is KGHSH, CDR2 LQKENI, per germline. The CDR3 spans 15 residues. V was trimmed by 4 bases and J by 3 bases, leaving 15 bases between them. In DNA, the CDR3 is TGTGCCAGCTCACTTGGGACGGTTGTGGACACTGAAGCTTTCTTT. It specifies CASSLGTVVDTEAFF. Together with reference TRBV18 and TRBJ1-1, the CDR3 gives the full variable domain: NAGVMQNPRHLVRRRGQEARLRCSPMKGHSHVYWYRQLPEEGLKFMVYLQKENIIDESGMPKERFSAEFPKEGPSILRIQQVVRGDSAAYFCASSLGTVVDTEAFFGQGTRLTVV.

CDR3: CASNPSGGIGQPQHF. The CDR3 coding sequence is TGTGCCAGCAACCCCTCCGGGGGGATTGGTCAGCCCCAGCATTTT. V is TRBV27 and J is TRBJ1-5; TRBD1 might be the D (5 bases). Trimming left V 7 bases short and J 6 bases short, with 19 bases between. The CDR3 totals 15 residues. CDR1 MNHEY and CDR2 SMNVEV come from the germline V gene (reference sequence).

A few counts support this clonotype. The chain links TRBV11-2 to TRBJ2-1; 8 bases map to TRBD2. The CDR3 length is 15 residues. J was trimmed by 4 bases and V by 6 bases; bases with no gene match: 8. Germline lookup yields CDR1 SGHAT and CDR2 FQNNGV. The CDR3 loop is CASRKPGLGYNEQFF. CDR3 DNA: TGTGCCAGCAGAAAACCGGGACTAGGTTACAATGAGCAGTTCTTC. The full variable domain, in which reference TRBV11-2 and TRBJ2-1 provide the parts outside the CDR3, is EAGVAQSPRYKIIEKRQSVAFWCNPISGHATLYWYQQILGQGPKLLIQFQNNGVVDDSQLPKDRFSAERLKGVDSTLKIQPAKLEDSAVYLCASRKPGLGYNEQFFGPGTRLTVL.

This clonotype has only a few counts. The rearrangement links TRBV6-2 or TRBV6-3 to TRBJ2-3; no clear D. CDR3 length equals 11 residues. Germline values: CDR1 MNHEY, CDR2 SVGEGT. Trimming pared 7 bases from V and 5 bases from J, leaving 7 bases between. CDR3 DNA: TGTGCCAGCACGATGGGAGATACGCAGTATTTT. Its protein is CASTMGDTQYF.

This clonotype was detected only a few times. The chain is built from TRBV4-3 and TRBJ1-1; D is undetermined. With 4 bases removed from V and 0 bases from J, the gap between germline ends came to 12 bases. Germline-derived CDR1 and CDR2 are LGHNA and YSLEER. This CDR3 is built from 15 residues. CDR3 amino acids: CASSPSELMNTEAFF. CDR3 sequence (DNA): TGCGCCAGCAGCCCTAGTGAACTCATGAACACTGAAGCTTTCTTT.

This clonotype appeared many times. The chain couples TRBV5-1 to TRBJ2-2; D may correspond to TRBD1 or TRBD2 (5 bases each). CDR3 size: 15 residues. Germline V gene sequence: CDR1 SGHRS, CDR2 YFSETQ. The V end was cut by 2 bases, the J end by 0 bases, with 8 bases between. CDR3 nucleotides: TGCGCCAGCAGCTTCGGGACCGCGAACACCGGGGAGCTGTTTTTT. Translation gives CASSFGTANTGELFF.

This clonotype was seen more than once but under ten times. The chain has TRBV30 and TRBJ1-2; weak D call: TRBD1 (6 bases). CDR1 is GTSNPN and CDR2 is SVGIG in the germline V gene (reference sequence). This CDR3 is built from 12 residues. The V and J ends lost 4 bases and 4 bases respectively, with 10 bases between them. DNA for the CDR3: TGTGCCTGGACCGGGGACACCTATGGCTACACCTTC. Its translation is CAWTGDTYGYTF.

The rearrangement uses TRBV24-1 and TRBJ2-7; D not certain. V lost 1 base, J lost 0 bases, and 9 bases lay in between. The CDR3 totals 15 residues. Per germline, CDR1 KGHDR and CDR2 SFDVKD. This CDR3 is CATSDFGQSSYEQYF. CDR3 DNA sequence: TGTGCCACCAGTGATTTCGGCCAGTCCTCCTACGAGCAGTACTTC.

This clonotype occurred a few times. The gene calls are TRBV4-1 and TRBJ2-7; D may be TRBD2 (6 bases). Germline assignment: CDR1 MGHRA and CDR2 YSYEKL. CDR3 length: 20 residues. Trimming cost V 4 bases and J 0 bases, with 28 bases left between them. CDR3 nucleotide sequence: TGCGCCAGCAGCCGGAATACCGGAATTAGCGGAGGCTTCCTCTCCTACGAGCAGTACTTC. Translated: CASSRNTGISGGFLSYEQYF.

This clonotype was recorded at least ten times. The chain has TRBV5-1 and TRBJ2-3; 11 bases match TRBD2. This CDR3 has 16 residues. V lost 3 bases and J lost 2; bases outside the gene matches: 5. The germline gives CDR1 SGHRS, CDR2 YFSETQ. The CDR3 nucleotides are TGCGCCAGCAGCTCACGACTAGCGGGATACACAGATACGCAGTATTTT. Encoded protein: CASSSRLAGYTDTQYF.

The V and J genes are TRBV6-2 or TRBV6-3 and TRBJ2-1, with 12 positions matching TRBD2. J was trimmed by 8 bases and V by 7 bases; bases with no gene match: 9. This CDR3 spans 15 amino acids. Per the germline V gene, CDR1 is MNHEY and CDR2 is SVGEGT. The CDR3 spells CASIKGLAGRYEQFF. The CDR3 DNA reads as TGTGCCAGCATCAAAGGACTAGCGGGAAGGTATGAGCAGTTCTTC.

In its sample, this clonotype was seen a few times. J is TRBJ2-5 and V is TRBV4-3; TRBD1 matches 9 bases. The CDR3 totals 15 residues. CDR1 and CDR2 from the germline V gene are LGHNA and YSLEER. J gave up 4 bases and V 1 base, and 4 bases lay outside the gene matches. The DNA for the CDR3 is TGCGCCAGCAGCCAAGGGACAGGGGCAGGAGAGACCCAGTACTTC. It specifies CASSQGTGAGETQYF.

There are many counts of this clonotype. This chain links TRBV4-3 with TRBJ2-5; possibly TRBD2 for D (6 bases). The V end was cut by 2 bases, the J end by 5 bases, with 12 bases between. CDR3 length: 14 amino acids. From germline, CDR1 is LGHNA and CDR2 YSLEER. CDR3 in DNA: TGCGCCAGCAGCCAATGGGGGGAACCGGAGACCCAGTACTTC. Protein product: CASSQWGEPETQYF.

The chain couples TRBV20-1 to TRBJ2-7; a possible D gene is TRBD2 (6 bases). The CDR3 totals 14 residues. V was cut by 1 base and J by 2 bases, with 12 bases left in between. Germline assignment: CDR1 DFQATT and CDR2 SNEGSKA (reference sequence). CDR3 DNA sequence: TGCAGTGCTAGAGTACGGGACTTTGCCTACGAGCAGTACTTC. Residues: CSARVRDFAYEQYF.

This clonotype was seen more than once but under ten times. The V and J genes are TRBV19 and TRBJ2-3; 8 bases agree with TRBD1. The junction had 7 bases not matched to a gene; V was cut back by 3 bases and J by 5 bases. The CDR3 runs to 15 residues. Germline V gene lookup returns CDR1 LNHDA and CDR2 SQIVND (reference sequence). The CDR3 loop is CASSITGGSIDTQYF. The CDR3 nucleotides are TGTGCCAGTAGTATTACAGGGGGATCCATAGATACGCAGTATTTT. Complete variable domain (other parts from reference TRBV19 and TRBJ2-3): DGGITQSPKYLFRKEGQNVTLSCEQNLNHDAMYWYRQDPGQGLRLIYYSQIVNDFQKGDIAEGYSVSREKKESFPLTVTSAQKNPTAFYLCASSITGGSIDTQYFGPGTRLTVL.

This clonotype came up a few times. This chain joins TRBV2 and TRBJ2-2; 10 nucleotides line up with TRBD1. V was clipped by 7 bases and J by 7 bases; unmatched bases: 6. This CDR3 is 14 amino acids long. Germline V gene sequence: CDR1 SNHLY, CDR2 FYNNEI. CDR3 coding DNA: TGTGCCAGCACCCGACAGGGGGCTGGCGGGGAGCTGTTTTTT. Translating it yields CASTRQGAGGELFF.

The rearrangement uses TRBV10-3 and TRBJ1-5; TRBD1 agrees at 12 bases. The CDR3 spans 15 residues. The germline gives CDR1 ENHRY, CDR2 SYGVKD. Unmatched junction bases numbered 4, after V lost 8 bases and J lost 2 bases. Here the CDR3 reads CAIGTGGRGNQPQHF. CDR3 nucleotides: TGTGCCATCGGGACAGGGGGCCGCGGCAATCAGCCCCAGCATTTT.

This clonotype has more than one count but fewer than ten. The chain links TRBV12-3 or TRBV12-4 to TRBJ2-4; 9 nucleotides line up with TRBD1. CDR3 length equals 15 residues. Unmatched junction bases numbered 8, after V lost 6 bases and J lost 5 bases. The CDR3 loop reads CASSPPWTGENIQYF. The CDR3 coding sequence is TGTGCCAGCAGCCCCCCTTGGACAGGGGAAAACATTCAGTACTTC.

This clonotype occurred many times. CDR3 bases: TGTGCCAGCAGTGAAGAGGGGGCGTCCCACGGCACCGGGGAGCTGTTTTTT. Its protein is CASSEEGASHGTGELFF. This chain joins TRBV6-4 and TRBJ2-2, with 7 bases aligning to TRBD1. J lost 4 bases, V lost 3 bases, and 11 bases had no gene match. The CDR3 runs 17 residues. Germline values: CDR1 MRHNA, CDR2 SNTAGT.

This sequence joins TRBV12-3 or TRBV12-4 and TRBJ2-3; D unresolved. This CDR3 is 17 amino acids long. Trimming shortened V by 5 bases and J by 2 bases, and 20 bases separated the two germline ends. CDR3 residues: CASSIRQWVPLTDTQYF. CDR3 coding DNA: TGTGCCAGCAGTATACGACAATGGGTCCCCCTCACAGATACGCAGTATTTT.

A few counts support this clonotype. The chain employs TRBV30 and TRBJ2-7; 8 nucleotides line up with TRBD2. The junction had 6 bases not matched to a gene; V was cut back by 2 bases and J by 3 bases. CDR3 length equals 14 residues. CDR1 is GTSNPN, CDR2 SVGIG, per germline (reference sequence). CDR3 residues: CAWSLGAGDYEQYF. The CDR3 bases are TGTGCCTGGAGTCTAGGAGCGGGGGACTACGAGCAGTACTTC.

This clonotype was counted between two and nine times. The chain recombines TRBV12-3 or TRBV12-4 with TRBJ2-1; 8 bases are a match to TRBD2. This CDR3 is built from 15 residues. Trimming removed 4 bases from V and 2 bases from J; junction bases left unmatched: 4. The CDR3 DNA is TGTGCCAGCAGTTCCGACGGGGGGGCCTACAATGAGCAGTTCTTC. Its translation: CASSSDGGAYNEQFF.

This chain joins TRBV5-1 and TRBJ2-3; TRBD2 aligns across 14 bases. The CDR3 runs to 20 residues. After removal of 0 bases from V and 0 bases from J, the junction contained 9 bases not matched to a gene. Per germline, CDR1 SGHRS and CDR2 YFSETQ. The CDR3 DNA is TGCGCCAGCAGCTTGGTACGACTAGCGGGAGGGCCGGGAAGCACAGATACGCAGTATTTT. This gives the protein CASSLVRLAGGPGSTDTQYF. Full variable domain (missing parts from reference TRBV5-1 and TRBJ2-3): KAGVTQTPRYLIKTRGQQVTLSCSPISGHRSVSWYQQTPGQGLQFLFEYFSETQRNKGNFPGRFSGRQFSNSRSEMNVSTLELGDSALYLCASSLVRLAGGPGSTDTQYFGPGTRLTVL.

This chain joins TRBV7-2 and TRBJ2-7; possibly TRBD1 or TRBD2 for D (6 bases each). The length of the CDR3 is 14 residues. Germline CDR1 SGHTA, CDR2 FQGNSA. The V gene lost 0 bases and the J gene lost 7 bases, with 13 bases spanning the gap. The CDR3: CASSLAQGAGEQYF. The CDR3 nucleotides read TGTGCCAGCAGCTTAGCACAGGGTGCGGGAGAGCAGTACTTC. The full variable domain, rest sourced from reference TRBV7-2 and TRBJ2-7, is GAGVSQSPSNKVTEKGKDVELRCDPISGHTALYWYRQSLGQGLEFLIYFQGNSAPDKSGLPSDRFSAERTGGSVSTLTIQRTQQEDSAVYLCASSLAQGAGEQYFGPGTRLTVT.

The chain has TRBV7-6 and TRBJ2-7; perhaps TRBD2 as D (5 bases). This CDR3 contains 18 residues. CDR1 is SGHVS, CDR2 FNYEAQ, per germline. V was shortened by 1 base and J by 0 bases, with 19 bases between the two germline ends. The CDR3 loop is CASSLVGGRGISSYEQYF. CDR3 coding DNA: TGTGCCAGCAGCTTAGTAGGTGGGAGAGGCATTAGCTCCTACGAGCAGTACTTC.

This clonotype was recorded a few times. The chain is built from TRBV6-9 and TRBJ2-2; 12 bases are a match to TRBD2. After removal of 7 bases from V and 2 bases from J, the junction contained 5 bases not matched to a gene. The CDR3 loop spans 16 amino acids. CDR1 is MNHGY and CDR2 is SVAAGI in the germline V gene. CDR3 residues: CASTWTSGTNTGELFF. The CDR3 coding sequence is TGTGCCAGCACCTGGACTAGCGGGACTAACACCGGGGAGCTGTTTTTT.

The chain has TRBV20-1 and TRBJ1-6; 9 bases fit TRBD1. Germline CDR1 is DFQATT and CDR2 is SNEGSKA (reference sequence). V shed 2 bases and J 3 bases; nucleotides not matched to a gene: 5. The CDR3 runs 16 residues. Written as DNA, the CDR3 is TGCAGTGCTAGAAGGGACAGGGTCGACTATAATTCACCCCTCCACTTT. As protein: CSARRDRVDYNSPLHF.

The rearrangement uses TRBV28 and TRBJ2-3; 15 nucleotides align to TRBD2. The germline V gene encodes CDR1 MDHEN and CDR2 SYDVKM. Trimming removed 7 bases from V and 4 bases from J; junction bases left unmatched: 12. The CDR3 has 18 residues. This CDR3 is CASIPWTSGGAEADTQYF. CDR3 nucleotides: TGTGCCAGCATACCCTGGACTAGCGGGGGGGCCGAGGCAGATACGCAGTATTTT.

The genes are TRBV28 and TRBJ1-5; TRBD1 agrees at 7 bases. The J segment lost 5 bases and the V segment lost 3 bases, leaving 7 bases of the junction unmatched. CDR1 MDHEN and CDR2 SYDVKM come from the germline V gene. There are 15 residues in the CDR3. The CDR3 loop is CASSLRGGLDQPQHF. The CDR3 DNA is TGTGCCAGCAGTTTGAGAGGGGGCCTTGATCAGCCCCAGCATTTT. The entire variable domain, with the rest obtained from reference TRBV28 and TRBJ1-5, is as follows: DVKVTQSSRYLVKRTGEKVFLECVQDMDHENMFWYRQDPGLGLRLIYFSYDVKMKEKGDIPEGYSVSREKKERFSLILESASTNQTSMYLCASSLRGGLDQPQHFGDGTRLSIL.